Listed here are 7 T cell receptor beta chains from one sample, sequenced in a study of STAT5B mutations in CD4+ large granular lymphocyte leukemia. Sequencing used immunoSEQ multiplex PCR; TCRdb keeps in-frame clones, though not all of them. The data hold some 34,000 clones, with about 76% observed a single time. The sequencing sample was made of CD4+ T cells from blood buffy coats. The receptors stem from a human donor in good health.

This chain uses TRBV7-9 with TRBJ2-1; D call uncertain. This CDR3 comprises 15 residues. Deletions cut 4 bases from V and 2 bases from J, with 12 bases between. Looked up from germline, CDR1 is SEHNR and CDR2 is FQNEAQ (reference sequence). CDR3 coding DNA: TGTGCCAGCAGCTCCGCAGGTTTTCCCTACAATGAGCAGTTCTTC. It yields the protein CASSSAGFPYNEQFF.

The V and J genes are TRBV10-3 and TRBJ2-2; TRBD2 agrees at 8 bases. This CDR3 has 15 amino acids. CDR1 and CDR2 (germline): ENHRY, SYGVKD. With V trimmed by 6 bases and J by 1 base, 4 bases remained unmatched. CDR3 residues: CAISTSGENTGELFF. The CDR3 coding sequence is TGTGCCATCAGCACTAGCGGTGAGAACACCGGGGAGCTGTTTTTT.

The rearrangement uses TRBV10-1 and TRBJ1-1; no firm D call. The CDR3 is 13 residues long. V lost 2 bases and J lost 1, with 5 bases in between. Germline CDR1 is WNHNN and CDR2 is SYGVQD (reference sequence). CDR3 sequence (DNA): TGCGCCAGCAGTGAGACCGAGAACACTGAAGCTTTCTTT. Encoded protein: CASSETENTEAFF.

This chain connects TRBV10-2 to TRBJ2-7; D is ambiguous. Trimming left V 5 bases short and J 5 bases short, with 7 bases between. Germline V gene lookup returns CDR1 WSHSY and CDR2 SAAADI. The CDR3 contains 11 residues. In DNA, the CDR3 is TGCGCCAGCAGTCCCGCGAACGAGCAGTACTTC. It encodes CASSPANEQYF.

This clone was found a few times. CDR3 amino acids: CASSLGGGGYEQYF. CDR3 bases: TGTGCCAGCAGCTTAGGAGGGGGCGGCTACGAGCAGTACTTC. The chain combines TRBV13 with TRBJ2-7; TRBD1 agrees at 7 bases. The germline CDR1 and CDR2 sequences are PRHDT and FYEKMQ (reference sequence). V was pared by 0 bases and J by 3 bases, with 2 bases of the junction left unmatched. The CDR3 runs to 14 residues.

The chain carries TRBV5-6 and TRBJ2-3, with D perhaps TRBD1 or TRBD2 (5 bases each). The CDR3 length is 16 residues. The V gene lost 4 bases and the J gene lost 2 bases, with 17 bases spanning the gap. The V gene's germline CDR1 is SGHDT and CDR2 YYEEEE. The CDR3 DNA reads TGTGCCAGCAGCCTGGGACCGAGGGGTGACACAGATACGCAGTATTTT. Translated, it gives CASSLGPRGDTDTQYF.

The chain uses TRBV11-2 and TRBJ1-5, with D possibly being TRBD1 (5 bases). Germline lookup yields CDR1 SGHAT and CDR2 FQNNGV. V lost 0 bases and J 4 bases, leaving 16 bases between the germline ends. CDR3 size: 17 residues. CDR3 in amino acids: CASSLDREGLGNQPQHF. In DNA, the CDR3 is TGTGCCAGCAGCTTAGATCGGGAGGGACTTGGGAATCAGCCCCAGCATTTT. The variable domain in full, with the rest retrieved from reference TRBV11-2 and TRBJ1-5, is EAGVAQSPRYKIIEKRQSVAFWCNPISGHATLYWYQQILGQGPKLLIQFQNNGVVDDSQLPKDRFSAERLKGVDSTLKIQPAKLEDSAVYLCASSLDREGLGNQPQHFGDGTRLSIL.